This note documents a single T cell receptor beta chain sequence. What it binds is not known. These data belong to a study of STAT5B mutations in CD4+ large granular lymphocyte leukemia. Turning to the study itself: Among healthy controls, a particular HLA allele went with more CDR3 'QG' motifs. The study's findings and limits: No patients shared main leukemic clonotypes, though approximately 26% appeared at low frequency elsewhere. 8/27 top patient clones versus 2/35 control clones were TRBV06-family.

The data were produced by immunoSEQ multiplex PCR, yet TCRdb's version contains in-frame clones alone and is incomplete. The table lists 20,000 or so clones, roughly 80% of them singletons. Control samples were healthy donors' buffy coats. V was pared by 4 bases and J by 8 bases, with 11 bases between. Germline CDR1 is MNHEY and CDR2 is SMNVEV (reference sequence). This CDR3 comprises 13 residues. Sequencing was performed on CD4+ T cells from blood buffy coats. The receptor comes from a human donor in good health. The gene calls are TRBV27 and TRBJ1-4; D call uncertain. Here the CDR3 reads CASSWAFGEKLFF. For the CDR3, the DNA is TGTGCCAGCAGTTGGGCCTTCGGAGAAAAACTGTTTTTT.